This T cell receptor beta chain was profiled in a study of blood T cell repertoires in COVID-19. As for the study in general: COVID-19 samples from acute and convalescent phases originated in the United States, Italy and Spain. PBMCs, B-cell-depleted T cells, or T cells provided the cDNA or gDNA that made up the material.

V lost 2 bases and J lost 0, with 10 bases in between. Germline CDR1 is SGHAT and CDR2 is FQNNGV. The CDR3 is 15 residues long. The authors' processing: Reference gene primer amplification in the assay estimated nucleated cell counts. This table comes from immunoSEQ multiplex PCR, and its TCRdb copy is limited to in-frame clones, with some not included. V, J and clone size are taken as reported in that table, and D and trimming were inferred from the DNA itself. The sample has around 25,000 clones, 80% to 85% seen once. The specimen was peripheral blood. V is TRBV11-2 and J is TRBJ1-2; TRBD1 is a possible D gene (6 bases). The sequence was obtained from a man in his 70s with acute or convalescent COVID-19. In DNA, the CDR3 is TGTGCCAGCAGCTTAATTGCAGGGGCTAACTATGGCTACACCTTC. This sequence encodes CASSLIAGANYGYTF.